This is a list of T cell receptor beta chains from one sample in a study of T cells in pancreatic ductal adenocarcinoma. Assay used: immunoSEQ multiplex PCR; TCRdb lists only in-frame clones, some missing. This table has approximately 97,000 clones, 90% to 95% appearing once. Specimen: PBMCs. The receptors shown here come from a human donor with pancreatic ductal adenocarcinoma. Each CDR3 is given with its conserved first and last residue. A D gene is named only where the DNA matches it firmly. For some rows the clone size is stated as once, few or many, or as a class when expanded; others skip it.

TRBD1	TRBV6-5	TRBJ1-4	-	CASSPGQIFGKLFF	TGTGCCAGCAGTCCGGGACAGATCTTCGGGAAACTGTTTTTT
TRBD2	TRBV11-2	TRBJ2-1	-	CASSLLIRTSGYNEQFF	TGTGCCAGCAGCTTACTGATCAGGACTAGCGGGTACAATGAGCAGTTCTTC
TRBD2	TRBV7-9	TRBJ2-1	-	CASSDTSGSGNEQFF	TGTGCCAGCAGCGATACTAGCGGGAGCGGCAATGAGCAGTTCTTC
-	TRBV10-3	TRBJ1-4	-	CAISEQGIGEKLFF	TGTGCCATCAGTGAACAGGGTATAGGGGAAAAACTGTTTTTT
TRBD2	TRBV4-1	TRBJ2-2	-	CASSQDPGLAGVKNTGELFF	TGCGCCAGCAGCCAAGATCCGGGACTAGCGGGGGTAAAGAACACCGGGGAGCTGTTTTTT
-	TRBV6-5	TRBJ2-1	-	CASSYGSSYNEQFF	TGTGCCAGCAGTTACGGTAGCTCCTACAATGAGCAGTTCTTC
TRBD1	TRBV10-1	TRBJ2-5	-	CASTAAGGETQYF	TGCGCCAGCACGGCAGCAGGGGGAGAGACCCAGTACTTC
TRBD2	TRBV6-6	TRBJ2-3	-	CASRAGGAGDTQYF	TGTGCCAGCAGAGCGGGAGGAGCGGGGGATACGCAGTATTTT
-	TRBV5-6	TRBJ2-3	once	CASSLRGSGGTDTQYF	TGTGCCAGCAGCTTGAGAGGGTCGGGGGGCACAGATACGCAGTATTTT
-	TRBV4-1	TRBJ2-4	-	CASSQPSRGLAKNIQYF	TGCGCCAGCAGCCAACCCTCAAGGGGGTTAGCCAAAAACATTCAGTACTTC
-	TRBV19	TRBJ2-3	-	CASRQGGTDTQYF	TGTGCCAGTAGACAGGGCGGCACAGATACGCAGTATTTT
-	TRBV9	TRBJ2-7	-	CASSPLEVSYEQYF	TGTGCCAGCAGCCCACTAGAGGTATCCTACGAGCAGTACTTC
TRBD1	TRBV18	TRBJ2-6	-	CASSTMTGFNSGANVLTF	TGTGCCAGCTCAACCATGACAGGGTTTAATTCTGGGGCCAACGTCCTGACTTTC
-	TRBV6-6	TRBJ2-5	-	CASSIGGLSRETQYF	TGTGCCAGCAGCATAGGGGGACTATCTCGAGAGACCCAGTACTTC
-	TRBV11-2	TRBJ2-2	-	CASSRVLNTGELFF	TGTGCCAGCAGCCGAGTTTTGAACACCGGGGAGCTGTTTTTT
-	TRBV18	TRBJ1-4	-	CASSPRDRNEKLFF	TGTGCCAGCTCACCCCGAGACAGGAATGAAAAACTGTTTTTT
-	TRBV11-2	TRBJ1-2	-	CASSLDYPLYYGYTF	TGTGCCAGCAGCTTAGACTATCCACTTTACTATGGCTACACCTTC
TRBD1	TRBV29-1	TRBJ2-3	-	CSAKSGQGIDTQYF	TGCAGCGCTAAATCAGGACAGGGGATAGATACGCAGTATTTT
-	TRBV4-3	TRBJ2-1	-	CASSQDGNRYNEQFF	TGCGCCAGCAGCCAGGACGGGAATCGGTACAATGAGCAGTTCTTC
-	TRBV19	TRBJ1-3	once	CASGSGAPGNTIYF	TGTGCCAGTGGTTCAGGGGCGCCCGGAAACACCATATATTTT
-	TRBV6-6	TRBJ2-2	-	CASRHTGDTGELFF	TGTGCCAGCAGACATACAGGTGACACCGGGGAGCTGTTTTTT
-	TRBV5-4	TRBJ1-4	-	CASSLAVELGGEKLFF	TGTGCCAGCAGCTTGGCCGTCGAGTTGGGAGGTGAAAAACTGTTTTTT
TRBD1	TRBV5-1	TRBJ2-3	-	CASSFPETGQGLSTDTQYF	TGCGCCAGCAGCTTTCCCGAGACGGGACAGGGGCTAAGCACAGATACGCAGTATTTT
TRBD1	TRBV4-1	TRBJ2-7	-	CASSSQYGTGTYEQYF	TGCGCCAGCAGCTCCCAATACGGGACAGGGACCTACGAGCAGTACTTC
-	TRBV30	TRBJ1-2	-	CAWRDGENYGYTF	TGTGCCTGGAGAGATGGGGAGAACTATGGCTACACCTTC
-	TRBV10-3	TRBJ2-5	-	CAISDRSLETQYF	TGTGCCATCAGTGATCGTAGCTTGGAGACCCAGTACTTC
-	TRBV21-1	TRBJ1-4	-	CASREPNEKLFF	TGTGCCAGCCGGGAACCTAATGAAAAACTGTTTTTT
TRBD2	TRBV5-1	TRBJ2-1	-	CASRGSGNNNEQFF	TGCGCCAGCAGGGGTAGCGGGAACAACAATGAGCAGTTCTTC
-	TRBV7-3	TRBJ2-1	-	CASSFKLIGGEQFF	TGTGCCAGCAGCTTCAAACTGATAGGCGGTGAGCAGTTCTTC
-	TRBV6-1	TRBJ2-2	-	CASNSGGTGELFF	TGTGCCAGCAACTCCGGGGGCACCGGGGAGCTGTTTTTT